This TCR beta chain was observed in a study of cytomegalovirus exposure and HLA in healthy donors. Concerning this clone: Its antigen is unknown.

General observations from the study: Cytomegalovirus-associated TCR beta chains were listed, numbering roughly 150.

The trim removed 4 bases at V and 3 bases at J, leaving 6 bases unmatched. The CDR3 totals 14 residues. Looked up from germline, CDR1 is SGHDT and CDR2 is YYEEEE. From the approximately 120-subject validation cohort, which was separate from the approximately 670-subject first cohort, the donors were drawn. Here immunoSEQ multiplex PCR was the method, and the copy in TCRdb shows in-frame clones only, minus some. Here the sample spans about 64,000 clones, 85% to 95% being singletons. V gene TRBV5-6 combines with J gene TRBJ2-7; 8 bases line up with TRBD1. The source is a woman under 30 in good health and CMV-seropositive. Material: PBMCs. This CDR3 is CASSQGTGFYEQYF. In DNA form, the CDR3 reads TGTGCCAGCAGCCAAGGGACAGGCTTCTACGAGCAGTACTTC.